The 24 T cell receptor beta chains listed next were all sequenced from one sample in a study of control samples from healthy donors and cancer patients. Measured with immunoSEQ multiplex PCR; TCRdb has only the in-frame clones, and not every one. This sample carries more than 85,000 clones, 88% of them seen once, and the ten largest clones take less than 4%. The sequenced sample was PBMCs. Receptor source: a woman between 55 and 75 years old with lung cancer.

The rearrangement uses TRBV7-8 and TRBJ1-2; D might be TRBD1 (5 bases). The V gene's germline CDR1 is SGHVS and CDR2 FQNEAQ. This CDR3 has 15 amino acids. V lost 2 bases, J lost 2 bases, and 12 bases lay in between. CDR3 amino acids: CASSLSDRANYGYTF. CDR3 DNA sequence: TGTGCCAGCAGCTTAAGCGACAGAGCGAACTATGGCTACACCTTC.

Here the CDR3 DNA reads TGCGCCAGCAGCCTTCAGGACAGAGCGAACACCGGGGAGCTGTTTTTT. Encoded protein: CASSLQDRANTGELFF. The chain recombines TRBV5-1 with TRBJ2-2; a weak D match, TRBD1 (6 bases). The CDR3 is made up of 16 amino acids. Trimming removed 4 bases from V and 0 bases from J, with 13 bases in between. CDR1 is SGHRS and CDR2 is YFSETQ in the germline V gene.

Only one count was recorded for this clone. The rearrangement uses TRBV28 and TRBJ2-1; 7 bases are a match to TRBD2. CDR3 length equals 15 residues. The trim removed 8 bases at V and 1 base at J, leaving 8 bases unmatched. The germline V gene encodes CDR1 MDHEN and CDR2 SYDVKM. The CDR3 region is CASGKTGGSYNEQFF. The CDR3 region has the DNA TGTGCCAGCGGGAAAACGGGGGGTTCCTACAATGAGCAGTTCTTC.

This clone was detected a few times. The genes are TRBV11-2 and TRBJ1-2; no clear D. V was clipped by 5 bases and J by 2 bases, with 12 bases between them. CDR3 length: 14 residues. The V gene's germline CDR1 is SGHAT and CDR2 FQNNGV. CDR3 residues: CASSAYSANYGYTF. CDR3 sequence (DNA): TGTGCCAGCAGCGCATACAGTGCAAACTATGGCTACACCTTC.

This clone has only one observation. The chain has TRBV15 and TRBJ2-7; maybe TRBD1 (6 bases). Trimming shortened V by 0 bases and J by 6 bases, and 15 bases separated the two germline ends. The CDR3 spans 15 residues. Germline V gene data show CDR1 as LNHNV and CDR2 as YYDKDF (reference sequence). This chain's CDR3 is CATSRDRGSGFEQYF. The CDR3 bases are TGTGCCACCAGCAGAGATAGGGGGTCGGGGTTCGAGCAGTACTTC.

CDR3 sequence: CASSSTLEGEPQHF. The CDR3 DNA follows: TGTGCCAGCAGCTCGACGCTGGAGGGGGAGCCCCAGCATTTT. The chain uses TRBV3-1 (or the pseudogene TRBV3-2) and TRBJ1-5; tentative D call: TRBD1 (6 bases). The CDR3 totals 14 residues. Germline V gene data show CDR1 as LGHDT and CDR2 as YNNKEL (reference sequence). V lost 5 bases to trimming and J lost 8 bases, with 16 bases between them.

The J gene is TRBJ2-2, the V gene TRBV12-3 or TRBV12-4, with 8 bases lining up with TRBD1. The CDR3 is made up of 13 amino acids. J lost 7 bases, V lost 6 bases, and 4 bases had no gene match. In nucleotides, the CDR3 is TGTGCCAGCAGAACAACAGGGGGCGGGGAGCTGTTTTTT. Translated, it gives CASRTTGGGELFF.

The chain uses TRBV19 and TRBJ1-4; 8 bases align to TRBD1. This CDR3 has 15 amino acids. Germline V lookup: CDR1 LNHDA, CDR2 SQIVND (reference sequence). The trim removed 5 bases at V and 3 bases at J, leaving 5 bases unmatched. This CDR3 reads CASSLTTGANEKLFF. The CDR3 coding sequence is TGTGCCAGTAGTTTAACGACAGGGGCTAATGAAAAACTGTTTTTT.

The chain couples TRBV18 to TRBJ1-1; no clear D. From germline, CDR1 is KGHSH and CDR2 LQKENI. Trimming removed 2 bases at V and 2 bases at J, with 18 bases between. The CDR3 sequence is 17 residues long. This chain's CDR3 is CASSPSGIELLNTEAFF. The CDR3 DNA reads TGTGCCAGCTCACCAAGCGGGATTGAACTACTAAACACTGAAGCTTTCTTT.

This clone was detected once. J is TRBJ1-6 and V is TRBV6-5; D is perhaps TRBD1 (5 bases). Germline V gene data show CDR1 as MNHEY and CDR2 as SVGAGI. The CDR3 runs to 14 residues. V shed 2 bases and J shed 6 bases, with 8 bases lying between them. CDR3 sequence (DNA): TGTGCCAGCAGTTACGATCAGGGTAATTCACCCCTCCACTTT. Its protein is CASSYDQGNSPLHF.

The chain has TRBV6-5 and TRBJ1-1; D gene uncertain. Per the germline V gene, CDR1 is MNHEY and CDR2 is SVGAGI. The CDR3 is made up of 10 amino acids. The V end was cut by 10 bases, the J end by 3 bases, with 6 bases between. The CDR3 coding sequence is TGTGCCATCAACCACACTGAAGCTTTCTTT. Translation: CAINHTEAFF.

This clone has just a few counts. CDR3: CASRPTANTGELFF. DNA of the CDR3: TGTGCCAGCAGACCTACAGCGAACACCGGGGAGCTGTTTTTT. V gene TRBV7-6 combines with J gene TRBJ2-2; D is undetermined. V was shortened by 6 bases and J by 0 bases, with 8 bases between the two germline ends. Per the germline V gene, CDR1 is SGHVS and CDR2 is FNYEAQ. CDR3 length: 14 residues.

This chain uses TRBV10-3 with TRBJ2-3; 9 nucleotides line up with TRBD2. CDR1 is ENHRY and CDR2 is SYGVKD in the germline V gene. V lost 6 bases to trimming and J lost 2 bases; unmatched junction nucleotides: 6. This CDR3 spans 15 amino acids. CDR3 residues: CAIRGAGGYTDTQYF. Written as DNA, the CDR3 is TGTGCCATCAGAGGTGCGGGAGGGTACACAGATACGCAGTATTTT.

The CDR3 sequence is CAWRSSGAGEQYF. CDR3 bases: TGTGCCTGGAGATCTAGCGGAGCGGGAGAGCAGTACTTC. This chain uses TRBV30 with TRBJ2-7, with TRBD2 matching 7 bases. The CDR3 has 13 amino acids. Trimming removed 3 bases from V and 7 bases from J; junction bases left unmatched: 9. The germline V gene has CDR1 GTSNPN and CDR2 SVGIG (reference sequence).

The chain combines TRBV25-1 with TRBJ2-2; D is possibly TRBD2 (7 bases). V lost 10 bases and J 5 bases, leaving 17 bases between the germline ends. Germline V gene sequence: CDR1 MGHDK, CDR2 SYGVNS. The length of the CDR3 is 14 residues. The CDR3 sequence: CATEGGRGTGELFF. The CDR3 region has the DNA TGTGCCACCGAGGGGGGGCGGGGTACCGGGGAGCTGTTTTTT.

Of note for this clone: Other nucleotide sequences in the sample specify the same CDR3. The rearrangement links TRBV19 to TRBJ1-2; D gene unclear. With 2 bases removed from V and 2 bases from J, the gap between germline ends came to 3 bases. The CDR3 covers 12 residues. Germline V gives CDR1 LNHDA, CDR2 SQIVND (reference sequence). Written as DNA, the CDR3 is TGTGCCAGTAGTATACTAAACTATGGCTACACCTTC. It specifies CASSILNYGYTF.

This sequence joins TRBV5-1 and TRBJ1-1; D unclear. The length of the CDR3 is 14 residues. V was shortened by 2 bases and J by 3 bases, with 11 bases between the two germline ends. Germline values: CDR1 SGHRS, CDR2 YFSETQ. CDR3 amino acids: CASSFTQRDTEAFF. In DNA form, the CDR3 reads TGCGCCAGCAGCTTTACTCAACGGGACACTGAAGCTTTCTTT.

The chain is built from TRBV5-1 and TRBJ2-1; perhaps TRBD1 as D (5 bases). The length of the CDR3 is 13 residues. Trimming pared 4 bases from V and 7 bases from J, leaving 12 bases between. Germline V CDR1 and CDR2: SGHRS, YFSETQ. CDR3 region: CASSPMGPNEQFF. CDR3 DNA: TGCGCCAGCAGCCCAATGGGGCCGAATGAGCAGTTCTTC.

The chain combines TRBV7-2 with TRBJ2-7, with 7 bases that match TRBD1. CDR3 size: 15 residues. CDR1 is SGHTA, CDR2 FQGNSA, per germline. Trimming cost V 5 bases and J 2 bases; bases outside gene matches: 9. The CDR3 bases are TGTGCCAGCAGCCCGCAGGGACAGCTTCCCTACGAGCAGTACTTC. Residues: CASSPQGQLPYEQYF.

The chain uses TRBV29-1 and TRBJ1-5; 7 bases match TRBD1. The length of the CDR3 is 14 residues. Germline CDR1 reads SQVTM; CDR2 reads ANQGSEA. Germline trimming cut 4 bases from V and 5 bases from J; bases unmatched to any gene: 8. The CDR3 loop is CSVVDTTGDQPQHF. CDR3 nucleotides: TGCAGCGTTGTCGATACCACAGGGGATCAGCCCCAGCATTTT.

The V and J genes are TRBV18 and TRBJ2-7; 8 nucleotides match TRBD2. The CDR3 totals 15 residues. The V gene's germline CDR1 is KGHSH and CDR2 LQKENI. V shed 0 bases and J 6 bases; nucleotides not matched to a gene: 7. CDR3 nucleotide sequence: TGTGCCAGCTCACCACCCGGGACTAGGCAATTCGAGCAGTACTTC. It codes for CASSPPGTRQFEQYF.

This clone appeared many times. This rearrangement joins TRBV2 to TRBJ2-6; 7 nucleotides align to TRBD1. CDR1 is SNHLY and CDR2 is FYNNEI in the germline V gene. Trimming took 4 bases from V and 3 from J; bases not matched to a gene: 9. CDR3 length: 17 amino acids. DNA for the CDR3: TGTGCCAGCAGTGGGACGTACAGGGGTGGTGGGGCCAACGTCCTGACTTTC. This gives the protein CASSGTYRGGGANVLTF.

The chain uses TRBV6-2 or TRBV6-3 and TRBJ1-1, with D uncertain. Germline V lookup: CDR1 MNHEY, CDR2 SVGEGT. The V end lost 4 bases, the J end lost 2 bases, and 8 bases lay between the germline ends. The CDR3 length is 13 residues. The CDR3 nucleotides are TGTGCCAGCAGTTCAGACCTCAACACTGAAGCTTTCTTT. Its protein is CASSSDLNTEAFF.

CDR3 nucleotide sequence: TGTGCCAGCAGTTTACTAGCGGGGACCTACAATGAGCAGTTCTTC. Encoded protein: CASSLLAGTYNEQFF. This rearrangement joins TRBV5-6 to TRBJ2-1; the match to TRBD2 covers 10 bases. Trimming took 5 bases from V and 2 from J; bases not matched to a gene: 4. The CDR3 loop spans 15 amino acids. Germline V CDR1 and CDR2: SGHDT, YYEEEE.